The rows below give T cell receptor beta chains drawn from one sample of a study of OX40 agonist ivuxolimab in advanced cancers. TCRdb keeps only in-frame clones here, not all; method: immunoSEQ multiplex PCR. The profile shows some 37,000 clones, roughly 80% of them singletons. This material consisted of CD4+ or CD8+ T cells sorted from blood, taken in a trial of the OX40 agonist ivuxolimab. The receptors originated from an adult with an advanced solid tumor such as melanoma, head and neck, liver or kidney cancer. Each CDR3 is given with its conserved first and last residue. Fields, in order: J gene, V gene, D gene, clone size, CDR3 DNA, CDR3 protein. D genes are given only for firm matches. Not every row has a clone size; where given, it reads once, few, many or a size class.

j_gene: TRBJ1-2
v_gene: TRBV6-5
d_gene: TRBD1
abundance: .
CDR3nt: TGTGCCAGCGGGGTCTTGACAGGGGATTCAGGTGGCTACACCTTC
CDR3aa: CASGVLTGDSGGYTF

j_gene: TRBJ2-3
v_gene: TRBV7-9
d_gene: TRBD2
abundance: .
CDR3nt: TGTGCCAGCAGCCACCCTTTTGTCCTAGGAGCGGGGGAGGCAGATACGCAGTATTTT
CDR3aa: CASSHPFVLGAGEADTQYF

j_gene: TRBJ1-2
v_gene: TRBV6-5
d_gene: .
abundance: .
CDR3nt: TGTGCCAGCAGTCCCAGCCCACAGGGAGGGTATGGCTACACCTTC
CDR3aa: CASSPSPQGGYGYTF

j_gene: TRBJ2-1
v_gene: TRBV5-6
d_gene: .
abundance: .
CDR3nt: TGTGCCAGCAGCTTGGCTGGCTCCTACAATGAGCAGTTCTTC
CDR3aa: CASSLAGSYNEQFF

j_gene: TRBJ2-5
v_gene: TRBV29-1
d_gene: TRBD1
abundance: .
CDR3nt: TGCAGCGTTGAGGGGACAGGGGAGACCCAGTACTTC
CDR3aa: CSVEGTGETQYF

j_gene: TRBJ1-5
v_gene: TRBV11-2
d_gene: TRBD1
abundance: .
CDR3nt: TGTGCCAGCAGCTTAGGACAGGGTGCCCAGCCCCAGCATTTT
CDR3aa: CASSLGQGAQPQHF

j_gene: TRBJ1-1
v_gene: TRBV6-6
d_gene: .
abundance: .
CDR3nt: TGTGCCAGCAGCGTCACTTTCGTTATTGAAGCTTTCTTT
CDR3aa: CASSVTFVIEAFF

j_gene: TRBJ2-1
v_gene: TRBV28
d_gene: .
abundance: few
CDR3nt: TGTGCCAGCAGTTTAGGACTGTACAATGAGCAGTTCTTC
CDR3aa: CASSLGLYNEQFF

j_gene: TRBJ2-1
v_gene: TRBV19
d_gene: .
abundance: .
CDR3nt: TGTGCCAGTAGTTTAGGGGGAGCCTACAATGAGCAGTTCTTC
CDR3aa: CASSLGGAYNEQFF

j_gene: TRBJ2-7
v_gene: TRBV6-6
d_gene: .
abundance: .
CDR3nt: TGTGCCAGCAGTTACTCGGACGGCGAGCAGTACTTC
CDR3aa: CASSYSDGEQYF

j_gene: TRBJ2-7
v_gene: TRBV27
d_gene: .
abundance: .
CDR3nt: TGTGCCAGCAGTTTTGGACAGTCCTACGAGCAGTACTTC
CDR3aa: CASSFGQSYEQYF

j_gene: TRBJ1-6
v_gene: TRBV7-9
d_gene: TRBD1
abundance: .
CDR3nt: TGTGCCAGCAGCCCTACTACGGACAGGGTGAATTCACCCCTCCACTTT
CDR3aa: CASSPTTDRVNSPLHF

j_gene: TRBJ1-2
v_gene: TRBV28
d_gene: TRBD1
abundance: .
CDR3nt: TGTGCCTCTCAGGGGGCGGACTATGGCTACACCTTC
CDR3aa: CASQGADYGYTF

j_gene: TRBJ2-7
v_gene: TRBV5-4
d_gene: .
abundance: .
CDR3nt: TGTGCCAGCAGCTCAGCGCCTTTGTACGAGCAGTACTTC
CDR3aa: CASSSAPLYEQYF

j_gene: TRBJ2-2
v_gene: TRBV27
d_gene: TRBD2
abundance: .
CDR3nt: TGTGCGGCGGGGGCGAACACCGGGGAGCTGTTTTTT
CDR3aa: CAAGANTGELFF

j_gene: TRBJ2-1
v_gene: TRBV4-3
d_gene: .
abundance: .
CDR3nt: TGCGCCAGCAGCCAAAGGGGTGAGCAGTTCTTC
CDR3aa: CASSQRGEQFF

j_gene: TRBJ1-3
v_gene: TRBV5-5
d_gene: .
abundance: few
CDR3nt: TGTGCCAGCAGCTTGGGACCCAGCTCTGGAAACACCATATATTTT
CDR3aa: CASSLGPSSGNTIYF

j_gene: TRBJ2-7
v_gene: TRBV7-9
d_gene: TRBD2
abundance: medium-sized
CDR3nt: TGTGCCAGCAGCTTAGGGGGAGGGGCCTACGAGCAGTACTTC
CDR3aa: CASSLGGGAYEQYF

j_gene: TRBJ2-2
v_gene: TRBV10-3
d_gene: .
abundance: once
CDR3nt: TGTGCCATCAGTGGGGTCCCCGGGGAGCTGTTTTTT
CDR3aa: CAISGVPGELFF

j_gene: TRBJ2-7
v_gene: TRBV5-1
d_gene: .
abundance: .
CDR3nt: TGCGCCAGCAGCCTCCGATTACAGACGGTGAGCTCCTACGAGCAGTACTTC
CDR3aa: CASSLRLQTVSSYEQYF

j_gene: TRBJ2-1
v_gene: TRBV19
d_gene: .
abundance: once
CDR3nt: TGTGCCAGTAGTATAGCTATTAGACGGGACCCGCAGTTCTTC
CDR3aa: CASSIAIRRDPQFF

j_gene: TRBJ2-7
v_gene: TRBV10-2
d_gene: TRBD2
abundance: .
CDR3nt: TGCGCCAGCAAGGGACTAGCGGGAGTCGAGCAGTACTTC
CDR3aa: CASKGLAGVEQYF

j_gene: TRBJ1-5
v_gene: TRBV19
d_gene: TRBD1
abundance: .
CDR3nt: TGTGCCAGTAGTATACTCAGACAGGGTCATCAGCCCCAGCATTTT
CDR3aa: CASSILRQGHQPQHF

j_gene: TRBJ1-2
v_gene: TRBV4-1
d_gene: TRBD1
abundance: .
CDR3nt: TGCGCCAGCAGCCAAGCGACAGGGGGCGGCGTGGCCTACTATGGCTACACCTTC
CDR3aa: CASSQATGGGVAYYGYTF

j_gene: TRBJ2-3
v_gene: TRBV5-1
d_gene: TRBD2
abundance: .
CDR3nt: TGCGCCAGCAGCCGACTAGCGACTAGCACAGATACGCAGTATTTT
CDR3aa: CASSRLATSTDTQYF

j_gene: TRBJ1-1
v_gene: TRBV5-1
d_gene: .
abundance: .
CDR3nt: TGCGCCAGCAGCTTGGCTATAGGCACTGAAGCTTTCTTT
CDR3aa: CASSLAIGTEAFF

j_gene: TRBJ2-7
v_gene: TRBV9
d_gene: TRBD2
abundance: .
CDR3nt: TGTGCCAGCAGCGTAGGAGAACTAGCGGGAGACGAGCAGTACTTC
CDR3aa: CASSVGELAGDEQYF

j_gene: TRBJ2-7
v_gene: TRBV5-1
d_gene: TRBD1
abundance: .
CDR3nt: TGCGCCAGCAGCTGGCGGACAGGGACCTACGAGCAGTACTTC
CDR3aa: CASSWRTGTYEQYF

j_gene: TRBJ1-1
v_gene: TRBV7-4
d_gene: .
abundance: .
CDR3nt: TGTGCCAGCAGCTTAGAAGGTAGCACTGAAGCTTTCTTT
CDR3aa: CASSLEGSTEAFF

j_gene: TRBJ2-7
v_gene: TRBV5-1
d_gene: .
abundance: .
CDR3nt: TGCGCCAGCAGCTTGGGGGTTAAGGACGAGCAGTACTTC
CDR3aa: CASSLGVKDEQYF

j_gene: TRBJ2-2
v_gene: TRBV9
d_gene: .
abundance: .
CDR3nt: TGTGCCAGCAGCGTAGAGAACGGGGAGCTGTTTTTT
CDR3aa: CASSVENGELFF

j_gene: TRBJ1-1
v_gene: TRBV9
d_gene: .
abundance: .
CDR3nt: TGTGCCAGCAGCGGATCAGGGAGCGCTGAAGCTTTCTTT
CDR3aa: CASSGSGSAEAFF

j_gene: TRBJ2-3
v_gene: TRBV7-9
d_gene: TRBD1
abundance: .
CDR3nt: TGTGCCAGCAGCTCCGACAGGGATAGCACAGATACGCAGTATTTT
CDR3aa: CASSSDRDSTDTQYF

j_gene: TRBJ2-7
v_gene: TRBV29-1
d_gene: .
abundance: .
CDR3nt: TGCAGCGTTGAAGGTCTGTCGTCCTACGAGCAGTACTTC
CDR3aa: CSVEGLSSYEQYF

j_gene: TRBJ2-7
v_gene: TRBV7-6
d_gene: TRBD2
abundance: few
CDR3nt: TGTGCCAGCAGCTCGGGACCGACCGGGGGGGAGCAGTACTTC
CDR3aa: CASSSGPTGGEQYF

j_gene: TRBJ2-6
v_gene: TRBV21-1
d_gene: .
abundance: .
CDR3nt: TGTGCCAGCAGCGAACCGGGACAGGGGGCGCCTGGGGCCAACGTCCTGACTTTC
CDR3aa: CASSEPGQGAPGANVLTF

j_gene: TRBJ2-5
v_gene: TRBV7-9
d_gene: .
abundance: .
CDR3nt: TGTGCCAGCAGCTTAGACAACCAAGAGACCCAGTACTTC
CDR3aa: CASSLDNQETQYF

j_gene: TRBJ1-4
v_gene: TRBV2
d_gene: .
abundance: .
CDR3nt: TGTGCCAGCAGCCCGACACAGGGATGGGATGAAAAACTGTTTTTT
CDR3aa: CASSPTQGWDEKLFF

j_gene: TRBJ1-4
v_gene: TRBV6-1
d_gene: TRBD1
abundance: .
CDR3nt: TGTGCCAGCGATTCGAGGGGGCTCGGAGAAAAACTGTTTTTT
CDR3aa: CASDSRGLGEKLFF

j_gene: TRBJ2-1
v_gene: TRBV29-1
d_gene: TRBD1
abundance: .
CDR3nt: TGCAGCGTTCGGGGGGACAGGGGTCACAATGAGCAGTTCTTC
CDR3aa: CSVRGDRGHNEQFF

j_gene: TRBJ2-1
v_gene: TRBV7-8
d_gene: .
abundance: .
CDR3nt: TGTGCCAGCAGCCTTCGAGGGAATGAGCAGTTCTTC
CDR3aa: CASSLRGNEQFF

j_gene: TRBJ2-7
v_gene: TRBV5-4
d_gene: TRBD2
abundance: few
CDR3nt: TGTGCCAGCAGCTTGGGCTCTAGCGGGGGGACGTTAAGGGAGCAGTACTTC
CDR3aa: CASSLGSSGGTLREQYF

j_gene: TRBJ2-7
v_gene: TRBV4-2
d_gene: .
abundance: .
CDR3nt: TGTGCCAGCAGCCGCGGGCAGGACTCCTACGAGCAGTACTTC
CDR3aa: CASSRGQDSYEQYF